The sequence of this T cell receptor (beta chain) was determined in a study of regulatory T cells in long-lasting Graves disease. This clonotype was seen a few times. Building of the TCR beta libraries involved iRepertoire HTBI primers and Arm-PCR of CDR3 regions. From the multiplex PCR reads, TCRdb called clonotypes with MiXCR, one entry per CDR3 protein. The sample records about 560,000 distinct CDR3 sequences, 15% to 20% being singletons. The time point: newly diagnosed GD, antithyroid drugs for less than 3 months. The TCR library was prepared using RNA isolated from PBMCs. This sample was also put to use in a study of T cells in Graves' hyperthyroidism and ophthalmopathy. That study adds: The blood repertoire included most of the expanded thyroid clonotypes above 0.001.

This sample comprised peripheral blood mononuclear cells (PBMCs), obtained at new diagnosis, from a patient treated with antithyroid drugs. The source is a young man with Graves disease.

The CDR3 reads CASSTYSGTGGFGTQYF. CDR3 nucleotide sequence: TGTGCCAGTAGTACTTACTCCGGGACGGGGGGATTCGGGACCCAGTACTTC. The rearrangement links TRBV19 to TRBJ2-5; 7 bases match TRBD2. CDR1 LNHDA and CDR2 SQIVND come from the germline V gene (reference sequence). Trimming removed 4 bases from V and 7 bases from J; junction bases left unmatched: 18. The CDR3 is made up of 17 amino acids.